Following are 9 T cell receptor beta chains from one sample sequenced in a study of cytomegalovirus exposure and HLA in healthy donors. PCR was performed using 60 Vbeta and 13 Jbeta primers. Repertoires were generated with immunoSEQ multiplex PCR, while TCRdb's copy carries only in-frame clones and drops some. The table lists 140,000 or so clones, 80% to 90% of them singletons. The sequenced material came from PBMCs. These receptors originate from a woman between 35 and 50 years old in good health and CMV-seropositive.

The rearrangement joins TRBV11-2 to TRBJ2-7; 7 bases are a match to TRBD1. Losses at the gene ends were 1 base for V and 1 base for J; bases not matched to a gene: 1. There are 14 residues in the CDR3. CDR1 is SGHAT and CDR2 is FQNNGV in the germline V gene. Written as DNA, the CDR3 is TGTGCCAGCAGCTTAGGGGACAGATCCTACGAGCAGTACTTC. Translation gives CASSLGDRSYEQYF.

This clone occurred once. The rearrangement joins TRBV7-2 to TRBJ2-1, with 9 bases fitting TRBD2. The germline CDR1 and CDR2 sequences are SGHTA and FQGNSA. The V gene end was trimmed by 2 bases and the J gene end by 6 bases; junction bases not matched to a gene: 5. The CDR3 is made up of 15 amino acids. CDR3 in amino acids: CASSLSGGFFNEQFF. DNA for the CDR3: TGTGCCAGCAGCTTAAGCGGGGGGTTTTTCAATGAGCAGTTCTTC.

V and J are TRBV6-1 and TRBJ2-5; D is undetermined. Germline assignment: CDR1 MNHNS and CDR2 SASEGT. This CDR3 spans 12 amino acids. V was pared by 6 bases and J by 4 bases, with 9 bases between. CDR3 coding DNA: TGTGCCAGCAGGGGCGTTTTAGAGACCCAGTACTTC. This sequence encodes CASRGVLETQYF.

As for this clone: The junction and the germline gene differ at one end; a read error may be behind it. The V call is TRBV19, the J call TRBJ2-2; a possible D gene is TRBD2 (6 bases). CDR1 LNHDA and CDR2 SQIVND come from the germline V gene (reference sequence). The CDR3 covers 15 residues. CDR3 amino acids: CASRGSAGNTGEPFF. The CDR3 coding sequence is TGTGCCAGTCGGGGATCCGCGGGGAACACCGGGGAGCCGTTTTTT.

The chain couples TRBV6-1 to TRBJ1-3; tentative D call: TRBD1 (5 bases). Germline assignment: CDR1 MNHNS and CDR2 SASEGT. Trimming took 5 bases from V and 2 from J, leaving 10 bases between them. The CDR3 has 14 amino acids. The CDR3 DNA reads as TGTGCCAGCAGTCGACAGAGCGCTGGAAACACCATATATTTT. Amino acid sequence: CASSRQSAGNTIYF.

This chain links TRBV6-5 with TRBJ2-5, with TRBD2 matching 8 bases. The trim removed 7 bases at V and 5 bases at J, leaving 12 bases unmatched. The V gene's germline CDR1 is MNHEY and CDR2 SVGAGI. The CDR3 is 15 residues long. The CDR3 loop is CASTFGAGVGETQYF. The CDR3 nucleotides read TGTGCCAGCACCTTCGGAGCGGGGGTCGGGGAGACCCAGTACTTC.

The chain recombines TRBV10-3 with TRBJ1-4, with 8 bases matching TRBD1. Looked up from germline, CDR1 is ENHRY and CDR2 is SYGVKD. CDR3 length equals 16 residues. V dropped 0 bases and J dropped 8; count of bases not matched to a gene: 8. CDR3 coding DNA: TGTGCCATCAGTGAGTCAAGTAGTAGGACAGGGGAAAAACTGTTTTTT. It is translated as CAISESSSRTGEKLFF.

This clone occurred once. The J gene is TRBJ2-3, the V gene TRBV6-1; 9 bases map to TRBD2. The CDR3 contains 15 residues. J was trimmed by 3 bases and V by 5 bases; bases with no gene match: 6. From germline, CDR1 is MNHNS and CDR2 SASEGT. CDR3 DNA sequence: TGTGCCAGCAGTCCCCAGCGGGGGGTGACAGATACGCAGTATTTT. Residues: CASSPQRGVTDTQYF.

The CDR3 is CASSLASGGGETQYF. The CDR3 coding sequence is TGTGCCAGCAGCTTAGCGAGCGGGGGCGGAGAGACCCAGTACTTC. This rearrangement joins TRBV7-2 to TRBJ2-5, with 8 bases fitting TRBD2. The CDR3 is 15 amino acids. V lost 0 bases and J lost 4; bases outside the gene matches: 4. CDR1 and CDR2 from the germline V gene are SGHTA and FQGNSA.